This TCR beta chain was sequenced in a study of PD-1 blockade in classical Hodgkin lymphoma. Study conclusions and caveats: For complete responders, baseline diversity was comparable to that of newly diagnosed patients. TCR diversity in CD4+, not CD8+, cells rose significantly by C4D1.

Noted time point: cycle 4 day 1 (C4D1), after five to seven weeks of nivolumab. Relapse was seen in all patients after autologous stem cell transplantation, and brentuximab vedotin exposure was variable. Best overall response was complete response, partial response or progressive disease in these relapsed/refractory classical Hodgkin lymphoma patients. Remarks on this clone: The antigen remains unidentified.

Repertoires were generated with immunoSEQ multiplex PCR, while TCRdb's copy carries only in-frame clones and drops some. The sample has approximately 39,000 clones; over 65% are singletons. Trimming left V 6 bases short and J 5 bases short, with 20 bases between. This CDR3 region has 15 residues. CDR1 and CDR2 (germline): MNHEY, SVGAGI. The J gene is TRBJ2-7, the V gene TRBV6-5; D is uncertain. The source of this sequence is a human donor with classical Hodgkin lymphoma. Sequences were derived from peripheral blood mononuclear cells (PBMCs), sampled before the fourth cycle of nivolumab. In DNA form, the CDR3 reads TGTGCCAGCAGCTTTTCTCCTCTCGCCCCCCACGAGCAGTACTTC. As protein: CASSFSPLAPHEQYF.